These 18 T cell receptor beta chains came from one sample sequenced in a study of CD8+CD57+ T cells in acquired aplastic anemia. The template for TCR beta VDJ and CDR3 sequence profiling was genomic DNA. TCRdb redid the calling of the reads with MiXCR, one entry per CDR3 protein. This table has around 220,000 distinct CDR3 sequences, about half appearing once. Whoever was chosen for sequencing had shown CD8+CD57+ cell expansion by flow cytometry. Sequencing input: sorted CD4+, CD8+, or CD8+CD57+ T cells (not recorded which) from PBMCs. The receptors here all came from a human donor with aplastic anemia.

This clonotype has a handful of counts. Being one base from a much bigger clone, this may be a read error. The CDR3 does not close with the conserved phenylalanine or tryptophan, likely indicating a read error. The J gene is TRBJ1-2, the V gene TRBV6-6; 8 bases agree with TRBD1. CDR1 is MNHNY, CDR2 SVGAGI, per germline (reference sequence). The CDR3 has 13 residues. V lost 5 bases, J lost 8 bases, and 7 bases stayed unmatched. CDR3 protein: CASSRTGYDGYTL. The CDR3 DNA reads TGTGCCAGCAGTCGGACAGGGTACGACGGCTACACCCTC.

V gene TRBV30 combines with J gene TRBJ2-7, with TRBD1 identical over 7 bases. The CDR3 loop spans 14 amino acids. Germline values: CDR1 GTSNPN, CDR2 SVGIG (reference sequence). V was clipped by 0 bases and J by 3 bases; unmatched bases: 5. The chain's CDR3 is CAWSVQRQGYEQYF. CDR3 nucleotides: TGTGCCTGGAGTGTACAAAGACAGGGCTACGAGCAGTACTTC.

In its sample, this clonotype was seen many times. The CDR3 loop reads CASSEGRMGEKLFF. The CDR3 DNA sequence: TGTGCCAGCAGTGAAGGACGGATGGGGGAAAAACTGTTTTTT. This chain uses TRBV2 with TRBJ1-4; no firm D call. Trimming cost V 1 base and J 8 bases, with 11 bases left between them. The germline CDR1 and CDR2 sequences are SNHLY and FYNNEI. This CDR3 region has 14 residues.

The CDR3 DNA sequence: TGCAGTGCTTCACCGGGGACAGGGACCTATGGCTACACCTTC. Its translation: CSASPGTGTYGYTF. This chain joins TRBV20-1 and TRBJ1-2, with 9 bases matching TRBD1. CDR3 length: 14 residues. The junction had 8 bases not matched to a gene; V was cut back by 5 bases and J by 4 bases. Germline CDR1 reads DFQATT; CDR2 reads SNEGSKA (reference sequence).

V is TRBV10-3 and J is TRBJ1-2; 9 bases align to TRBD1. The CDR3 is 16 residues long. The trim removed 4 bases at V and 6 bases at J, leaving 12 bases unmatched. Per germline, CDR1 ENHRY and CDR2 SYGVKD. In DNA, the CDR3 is TGTGCCATCAGTGCCCGCAGACCGGGACAGGGCCATGGCTACACCTTC. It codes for CAISARRPGQGHGYTF.

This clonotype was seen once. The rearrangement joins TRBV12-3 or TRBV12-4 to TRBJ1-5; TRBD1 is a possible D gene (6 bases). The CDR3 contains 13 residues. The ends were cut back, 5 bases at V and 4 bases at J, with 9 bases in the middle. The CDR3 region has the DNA TGTGCCAGCAGTCAGAGGGGGAATCAGCCCCAGCATTTT. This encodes CASSQRGNQPQHF.

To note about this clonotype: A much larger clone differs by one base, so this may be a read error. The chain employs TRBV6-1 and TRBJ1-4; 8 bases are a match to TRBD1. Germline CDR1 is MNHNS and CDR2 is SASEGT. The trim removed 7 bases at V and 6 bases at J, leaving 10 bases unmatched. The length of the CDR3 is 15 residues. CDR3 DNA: TGTGCCAGCAAGGAGGACAGGGCGGGTTATGAAAAACTGTTTTTT. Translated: CASKEDRAGYEKLFF.

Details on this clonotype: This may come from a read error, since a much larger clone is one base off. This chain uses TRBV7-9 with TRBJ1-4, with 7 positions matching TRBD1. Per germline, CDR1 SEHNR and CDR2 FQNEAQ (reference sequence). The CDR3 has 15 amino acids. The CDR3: CASSANRGDDEELFF. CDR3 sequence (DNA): TGTGCCAGCAGTGCAAACAGGGGAGATGATGAAGAACTGTTTTTT.

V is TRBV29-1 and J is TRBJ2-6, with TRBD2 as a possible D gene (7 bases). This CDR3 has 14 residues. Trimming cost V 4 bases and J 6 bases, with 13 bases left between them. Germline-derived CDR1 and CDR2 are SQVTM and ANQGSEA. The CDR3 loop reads CSVVGGREANVLTF. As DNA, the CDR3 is TGCAGCGTTGTGGGGGGGCGCGAGGCCAACGTCCTGACTTTC.

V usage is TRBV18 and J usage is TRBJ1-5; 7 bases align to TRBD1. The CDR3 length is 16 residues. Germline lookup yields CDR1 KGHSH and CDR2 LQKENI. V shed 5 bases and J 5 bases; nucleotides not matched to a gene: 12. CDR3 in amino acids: CASSRDSPGPYQPQHF. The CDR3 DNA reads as TGTGCCAGCTCAAGGGACAGTCCGGGACCCTATCAGCCCCAGCATTTT. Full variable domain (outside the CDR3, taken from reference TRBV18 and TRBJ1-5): NAGVMQNPRHLVRRRGQEARLRCSPMKGHSHVYWYRQLPEEGLKFMVYLQKENIIDESGMPKERFSAEFPKEGPSILRIQQVVRGDSAAYFCASSRDSPGPYQPQHFGDGTRLSIL.

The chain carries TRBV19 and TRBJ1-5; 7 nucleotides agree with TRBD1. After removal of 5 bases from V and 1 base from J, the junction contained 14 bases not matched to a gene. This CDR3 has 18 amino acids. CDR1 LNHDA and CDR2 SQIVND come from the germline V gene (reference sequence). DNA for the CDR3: TGTGCCAGTAGTCAACAGGGGCAGGGGATGGTGAGCAATCAGCCCCAGCATTTT. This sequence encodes CASSQQGQGMVSNQPQHF.

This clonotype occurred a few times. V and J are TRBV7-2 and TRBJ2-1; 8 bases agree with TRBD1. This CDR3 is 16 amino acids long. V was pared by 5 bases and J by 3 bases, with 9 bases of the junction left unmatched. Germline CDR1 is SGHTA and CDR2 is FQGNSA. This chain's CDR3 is CASSVGGQGGYNEQFF. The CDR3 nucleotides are TGTGCCAGCAGCGTAGGCGGACAGGGTGGCTACAATGAGCAGTTCTTC.

The CDR3 DNA is TGTGCCAGCAGCGGGGGGGGAAGCACCGGGGAAAAACTGTTTTTT. As protein: CASSGGGSTGEKLFF. This chain links TRBV2 with TRBJ1-4; perhaps TRBD1 as D (5 bases). The CDR3 loop spans 15 amino acids. CDR1 is SNHLY, CDR2 FYNNEI, per germline. Trimming took 6 bases from V and 8 from J, leaving 19 bases between them. The variable domain in full, with the rest retrieved from reference TRBV2 and TRBJ1-4, is EPEVTQTPSHQVTQMGQEVILRCVPISNHLYFYWYRQILGQKVEFLVSFYNNEISEKSEIFDDQFSVERPDGSNFTLKIRSTKLEDSAMYFCASSGGGSTGEKLFFGSGTQLSVL.

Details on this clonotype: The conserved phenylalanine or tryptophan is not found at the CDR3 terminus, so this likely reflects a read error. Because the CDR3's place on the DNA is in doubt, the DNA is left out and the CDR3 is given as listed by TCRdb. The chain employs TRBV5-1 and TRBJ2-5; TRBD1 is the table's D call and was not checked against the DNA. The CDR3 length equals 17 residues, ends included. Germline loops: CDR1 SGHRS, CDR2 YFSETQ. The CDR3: CASSSGTGVTYGYTFGS.

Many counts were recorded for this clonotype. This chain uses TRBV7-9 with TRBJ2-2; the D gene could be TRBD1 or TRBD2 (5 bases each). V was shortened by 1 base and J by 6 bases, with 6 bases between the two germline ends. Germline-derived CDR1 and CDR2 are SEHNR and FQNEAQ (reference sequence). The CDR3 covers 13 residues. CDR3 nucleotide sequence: TGTGCCAGCAGCTTAGAGGGACCCGGGGAGCTGTTTTTT. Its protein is CASSLEGPGELFF.

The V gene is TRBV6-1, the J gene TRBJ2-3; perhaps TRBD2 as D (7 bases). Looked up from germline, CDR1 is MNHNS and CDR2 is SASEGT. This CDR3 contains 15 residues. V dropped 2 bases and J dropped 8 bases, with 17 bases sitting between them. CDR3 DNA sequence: TGTGCCAGCAGTGAAAGTCGGGGGGCGGGGAGTACGCAGTATTTT. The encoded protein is CASSESRGAGSTQYF.

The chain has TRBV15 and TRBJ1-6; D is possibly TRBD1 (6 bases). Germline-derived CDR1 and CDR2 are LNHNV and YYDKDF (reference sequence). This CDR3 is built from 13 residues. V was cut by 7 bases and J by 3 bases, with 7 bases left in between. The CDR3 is CATKGGYNSPLHF. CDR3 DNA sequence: TGTGCCACCAAGGGGGGCTATAATTCACCCCTCCACTTT.

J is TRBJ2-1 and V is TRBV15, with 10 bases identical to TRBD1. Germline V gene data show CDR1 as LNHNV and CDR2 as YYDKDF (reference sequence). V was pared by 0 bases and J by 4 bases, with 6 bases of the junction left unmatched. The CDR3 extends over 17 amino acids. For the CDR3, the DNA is TGTGCCACCAGCAGAGATCCCGGGACAGGGGTTTACAATGAGCAGTTCTTC. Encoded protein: CATSRDPGTGVYNEQFF.